The 27 T cell receptor beta chains below all came from one sample that was sequenced in a study of cytomegalovirus exposure and HLA in healthy donors. TCRdb's table, derived via immunoSEQ multiplex PCR, lists solely in-frame clones and lacks some. Of 100,000 to 150,000 clones listed, roughly nine tenths are singletons. The sequenced sample consisted of PBMCs. These receptors were taken from a woman aged 18-35 years in good health and CMV-seronegative.

The V gene is TRBV7-8, the J gene TRBJ2-4; D gene uncertain. Germline V CDR1 and CDR2: SGHVS, FQNEAQ. V dropped 3 bases and J dropped 1 base, with 10 bases sitting between them. This CDR3 comprises 15 residues. Written as DNA, the CDR3 is TGTGCCAGCAGCTTCTCACGGGTGGCCAAAAACATTCAGTACTTC. It translates to CASSFSRVAKNIQYF.

The V gene is TRBV19, the J gene TRBJ2-7, with D possibly TRBD2 on 5 matching bases. The CDR3 loop spans 12 amino acids. Trimming took 9 bases from V and 3 from J, leaving 12 bases between them. Germline V gives CDR1 LNHDA, CDR2 SQIVND (reference sequence). CDR3 protein: CASAQRGYEQYF. CDR3 in DNA: TGTGCCAGCGCCCAACGGGGCTACGAGCAGTACTTC.

A single count supports this clone. V and J are TRBV25-1 and TRBJ1-1, with D perhaps matching TRBD1 (6 bases). CDR3 length: 16 residues. CDR1 is MGHDK, CDR2 SYGVNS, per germline. Trimming cost V 2 bases and J 1 base, with 14 bases left between them. This CDR3 is CASSENQWGQNTEAFF. As DNA, the CDR3 is TGTGCCAGCAGTGAAAACCAGTGGGGGCAGAACACTGAAGCTTTCTTT.

The chain has TRBV6-1 and TRBJ2-7; D possibly corresponds to TRBD1 (5 bases). The CDR3 spans 15 residues. The V gene's germline CDR1 is MNHNS and CDR2 SASEGT. V shed 1 base and J shed 7 bases, with 17 bases lying between them. CDR3 sequence reads: CASSEGGQGLREQYF. CDR3 bases: TGTGCCAGCAGTGAAGGAGGCCAGGGCCTACGTGAGCAGTACTTC.

The V gene is TRBV6-6, the J gene TRBJ1-5; D uncertain. The CDR3 consists of 12 residues. Trimming removed 6 bases from V and 5 bases from J, with 8 bases in between. CDR1 is MNHNY and CDR2 is SVGAGI in the germline V gene (reference sequence). This CDR3 reads CASSPGDQPQHF. The CDR3, as DNA: TGTGCCAGCAGCCCCGGGGATCAGCCCCAGCATTTT.

This sequence joins TRBV7-9 and TRBJ2-7; D remains ambiguous. In germline, CDR1 is SEHNR, CDR2 FQNEAQ (reference sequence). V dropped 2 bases and J dropped 3 bases, with 8 bases sitting between them. CDR3 length equals 13 residues. CDR3 region: CASSLNYDYEQYF. CDR3 sequence (DNA): TGTGCCAGCAGCTTAAACTACGACTACGAGCAGTACTTC.

The gene calls are TRBV6-1 and TRBJ2-7; weak D call: TRBD2 (6 bases). Germline loops: CDR1 MNHNS, CDR2 SASEGT. The CDR3 runs 15 residues. V was pared by 0 bases and J by 5 bases, with 14 bases between. CDR3 DNA sequence: TGTGCCAGCAGTGAAGCAACCGGGAGCGAAGACGAGCAGTACTTC. Protein: CASSEATGSEDEQYF.

This clone was seen once. The chain recombines TRBV19 with TRBJ2-7, with TRBD2 identical over 9 bases. Losses at the gene ends were 1 base for V and 1 base for J; bases not matched to a gene: 2. The CDR3 is 15 amino acids. CDR1 LNHDA and CDR2 SQIVND come from the germline V gene (reference sequence). CDR3 DNA: TGTGCCAGTAGTATAGGTAGCGGGGGTTCCTACGAGCAGTACTTC. Its protein product is CASSIGSGGSYEQYF.

CDR3 in DNA: TGTGCCAGCAGCCCCAGGGGGCACCAAGAGACCCAGTACTTC. This sequence encodes CASSPRGHQETQYF. This chain connects TRBV5-4 to TRBJ2-5, with 8 bases aligning to TRBD1. This CDR3 region has 14 residues. Germline V lookup: CDR1 SGHNT, CDR2 YYREEE (reference sequence). V gave up 4 bases and J gave up 0 bases; unmatched junction bases: 2.

This chain links TRBV5-4 with TRBJ2-1; D is possibly TRBD1 (5 bases). The V and J ends lost 4 bases and 9 bases respectively, with 14 bases between them. The CDR3 spans 13 residues. Germline V gives CDR1 SGHNT, CDR2 YYREEE (reference sequence). This CDR3 reads CASSPWGDGEQFF. CDR3 bases: TGTGCCAGCAGCCCCTGGGGCGACGGTGAGCAGTTCTTC.

The chain joins TRBV5-6 to TRBJ1-2; 8 bases align to TRBD1. This CDR3 region has 17 residues. Germline CDR1 is SGHDT and CDR2 is YYEEEE. J was trimmed by 2 bases and V by 4 bases; bases with no gene match: 13. The CDR3, as DNA: TGTGCCAGCAGCGCAACTTTCCGACAGGGGACAAACTATGGCTACACCTTC. Protein: CASSATFRQGTNYGYTF.

The chain couples TRBV5-1 to TRBJ2-7, with 11 bases lining up with TRBD2. V lost 4 bases to trimming and J lost 2 bases; unmatched junction nucleotides: 11. CDR3 size: 17 residues. Germline CDR1 and CDR2: SGHRS and YFSETQ. The CDR3 nucleotides read TGCGCCAGCAGCGCCACAGCCGGGACTAGCGGTACCTACGAGCAGTACTTC. Translated, it gives CASSATAGTSGTYEQYF.

The V and J genes are TRBV7-9 and TRBJ1-1, with no clear D. Germline CDR1 and CDR2: SEHNR and FQNEAQ (reference sequence). The CDR3 has 14 residues. Trimming removed 4 bases from V and 8 bases from J, with 17 bases in between. CDR3 protein: CASSSITTPREAFF. The CDR3 DNA reads TGTGCCAGCAGCTCGATCACCACGCCCAGGGAAGCTTTCTTT.

The chain combines TRBV28 with TRBJ1-5; D is uncertain. This CDR3 has 13 residues. V was trimmed by 6 bases and J by 4 bases, leaving 10 bases between them. Germline V lookup: CDR1 MDHEN, CDR2 SYDVKM. The CDR3 is CASSASPNQPQHF. The CDR3, as DNA: TGTGCCAGCAGCGCCAGTCCGAATCAGCCCCAGCATTTT.

The chain recombines TRBV5-4 with TRBJ1-1, with 9 bases identical to TRBD1. V lost 4 bases to trimming and J lost 0 bases; unmatched junction nucleotides: 4. This CDR3 comprises 15 residues. CDR1 is SGHNT and CDR2 is YYREEE in the germline V gene (reference sequence). The CDR3 loop is CASSETGGVNTEAFF. CDR3 in DNA: TGTGCCAGCAGCGAAACAGGGGGCGTGAACACTGAAGCTTTCTTT.

The chain recombines TRBV19 with TRBJ2-7, with TRBD1 matching over 7 bases. This CDR3 spans 11 amino acids. Losses at the gene ends were 6 bases for V and 12 bases for J; bases not matched to a gene: 8. Germline V CDR1 and CDR2: LNHDA, SQIVND (reference sequence). The CDR3 loop reads CASRHRGRWYF. CDR3 DNA: TGTGCCAGTAGACACAGGGGTAGGTGGTACTTC.

The J gene is TRBJ1-1, the V gene TRBV5-4; a possible D gene is TRBD1 (5 bases). V was cut by 4 bases and J by 2 bases, with 15 bases left in between. The CDR3 runs 15 residues. The germline gives CDR1 SGHNT, CDR2 YYREEE (reference sequence). The CDR3 region is CASSGGGLVNTEAFF. Written as DNA, the CDR3 is TGTGCCAGCAGCGGGGGAGGACTAGTTAACACTGAAGCTTTCTTT.

The rearrangement joins TRBV19 to TRBJ2-7; D perhaps matches TRBD2 (6 bases). V was pared by 7 bases and J by 0 bases, with 13 bases between. CDR3 length equals 14 residues. CDR1 and CDR2 from the germline V gene are LNHDA and SQIVND (reference sequence). This CDR3 is CASKTTSHSYEQYF. CDR3 nucleotide sequence: TGTGCCAGTAAGACGACTAGTCACTCCTACGAGCAGTACTTC. The full variable domain, its missing parts supplied by reference TRBV19 and TRBJ2-7, is DGGITQSPKYLFRKEGQNVTLSCEQNLNHDAMYWYRQDPGQGLRLIYYSQIVNDFQKGDIAEGYSVSREKKESFPLTVTSAQKNPTAFYLCASKTTSHSYEQYFGPGTRLTVT.

The chain is built from TRBV28 and TRBJ2-2, with 8 bases fitting TRBD2. Germline values: CDR1 MDHEN, CDR2 SYDVKM. The CDR3 totals 15 residues. The J segment lost 6 bases and the V segment lost 8 bases, leaving 11 bases of the junction unmatched. This CDR3 reads CASGTRLRWAGELFF. The CDR3 bases are TGTGCCAGCGGGACTAGACTAAGATGGGCCGGGGAGCTGTTTTTT.

The rearrangement joins TRBV5-1 to TRBJ1-5; 8 bases are a match to TRBD1. This CDR3 is 14 amino acids long. J lost 7 bases, V lost 4 bases, and 7 bases had no gene match. CDR1 SGHRS and CDR2 YFSETQ come from the germline V gene. The CDR3 region has the DNA TGCGCCAGCAGCCTGACAGGGGTTGAACAGCCCCAGCATTTT. This encodes CASSLTGVEQPQHF. Together with reference TRBV5-1 and TRBJ1-5, the CDR3 gives the full variable domain: KAGVTQTPRYLIKTRGQQVTLSCSPISGHRSVSWYQQTPGQGLQFLFEYFSETQRNKGNFPGRFSGRQFSNSRSEMNVSTLELGDSALYLCASSLTGVEQPQHFGDGTRLSIL.

This rearrangement joins TRBV10-3 to TRBJ1-2; D not certain. Germline values: CDR1 ENHRY, CDR2 SYGVKD. CDR3 length: 15 amino acids. V shed 3 bases and J shed 6 bases, with 17 bases lying between them. This chain's CDR3 is CAISDTGLLSNGYTF. The CDR3, as DNA: TGTGCCATCAGTGATACGGGATTACTAAGTAATGGCTACACCTTC.

This clone occurred a few times. The chain couples TRBV19 to TRBJ2-5, with D perhaps matching TRBD1 (7 bases). Looked up from germline, CDR1 is LNHDA and CDR2 is SQIVND (reference sequence). V gave up 5 bases and J gave up 5 bases, with 18 bases separating them. The CDR3 has 15 amino acids. CDR3 residues: CASSGTTGAGETQYF. DNA of the CDR3: TGTGCCAGTAGTGGTACTACAGGGGCGGGGGAGACCCAGTACTTC. Full variable domain (rest looked up from reference TRBV19 and TRBJ2-5): DGGITQSPKYLFRKEGQNVTLSCEQNLNHDAMYWYRQDPGQGLRLIYYSQIVNDFQKGDIAEGYSVSREKKESFPLTVTSAQKNPTAFYLCASSGTTGAGETQYFGPGTRLLVL.

The gene calls are TRBV5-1 and TRBJ1-1, with 9 positions matching TRBD1. V trimming: 2 bases; J trimming: 3 bases; junction bases outside the gene matches: 8. Looked up from germline, CDR1 is SGHRS and CDR2 is YFSETQ. The CDR3 consists of 16 residues. The CDR3 loop is CASSFPGDRADTEAFF. DNA of the CDR3: TGCGCCAGCAGCTTCCCTGGGGACAGGGCGGACACTGAAGCTTTCTTT.

The J gene is TRBJ1-2, the V gene TRBV29-1; unclear D gene. The V gene lost 7 bases and the J gene lost 4 bases, with 16 bases spanning the gap. CDR1 is SQVTM, CDR2 ANQGSEA, per germline. This CDR3 comprises 13 residues. CDR3 coding DNA: TGCAGCGCCCTGCTGGGGAGTAGCTATGGCTACACCTTC. Protein: CSALLGSSYGYTF.

In this sample, this clone turned up a few times. The J gene is TRBJ1-2, the V gene TRBV25-1; no clear D gene. The CDR3 totals 13 residues. The V end was cut by 6 bases, the J end by 4 bases, with 12 bases between. CDR1 is MGHDK and CDR2 is SYGVNS in the germline V gene. The DNA for the CDR3 is TGTGCCAGCAGATCGGACGGACTCTATGGCTACACCTTC. Translated: CASRSDGLYGYTF.

The chain carries TRBV13 and TRBJ2-2; D gene unclear. Germline V CDR1 and CDR2: PRHDT, FYEKMQ (reference sequence). There are 15 residues in the CDR3. The germline V and J ends were trimmed by 2 bases and 4 bases, with 11 bases remaining between them. The CDR3, as DNA: TGTGCCAGCAGCTTATGGGCAGGCCCCACCGGGGAGCTGTTTTTT. Translating gives CASSLWAGPTGELFF.

The genes are TRBV27 and TRBJ1-2, with D unresolved. Trimming stripped 1 base from V and 7 bases from J, with 19 bases between. There are 16 residues in the CDR3. Germline V gene lookup returns CDR1 MNHEY and CDR2 SMNVEV (reference sequence). CDR3 coding DNA: TGTGCCAGCAGTTTATTCTCCCGGGGTGTGGAGGGTGGCTACACCTTC. As protein: CASSLFSRGVEGGYTF.